This record concerns one T cell receptor (beta chain) sequence. Its antigen is undetermined. This sample was included in a study of early T cells in non-severe SARS-CoV-2 infection. As part of library construction, unique molecular identifiers were attached to individual cDNA molecules. TCRdb used MiXCR to reprocess the 5' RACE reads, holding one entry per CDR3 protein. The sample consists of about 110,000 distinct CDR3 sequences, over 10% of them appearing once. Findings and caveats of the study: Clonotype matching in VDJdb favored anti-spike CD8 responses and did not capture private and CD4 specificities.

Sequencing was performed on whole blood. This receptor was obtained from an adult who was a healthcare worker with PCR-confirmed SARS-CoV-2 infection or an uninfected control (not recorded which).

In DNA, the CDR3 is TGCAGCTCAACAGGGCCGAACACTGAAGCTTTCTTT. This codes for CSSTGPNTEAFF. This chain joins TRBV29-1 and TRBJ1-1, with TRBD1 as a possible D gene (6 bases). The CDR3 covers 12 residues. V lost 8 bases to trimming and J lost 1 base, with 11 bases between them. Germline V gene lookup returns CDR1 SQVTM and CDR2 ANQGSEA. The variable domain in full, completed from reference TRBV29-1 and TRBJ1-1, reads SAVISQKPSRDICQRGTSLTIQCQVDSQVTMMFWYRQQPGQSLTLIATANQGSEATYESGFVIDKFPISRPNLTFSTLTVSNMSPEDSSIYLCSSTGPNTEAFFGQGTRLTVV.